This T cell receptor beta chain was obtained from a study of T cells in localized non-small cell lung cancer. Clones were read by immunoSEQ multiplex PCR, and TCRdb kept only the in-frame ones, dropping some. The table has 86,000 or so clones, approximately 85% seen once. CDR1 and CDR2 from the germline V gene are KGHSH and LQKENI. The CDR3 has 14 amino acids. Trimming took 3 bases from V and 2 from J, leaving 8 bases between them. The source material was peripheral blood, sampled before any cancer treatment. V gene TRBV18 combines with J gene TRBJ1-5; weak D call: TRBD1 (5 bases). The clonotype originates from a man between 40 and 70 years old with stage I lung adenocarcinoma. CDR3 DNA sequence: TGTGCCAGCTCACCTGTGGGGGGCAATCAGCCCCAGCATTTT. Translated, it gives CASSPVGGNQPQHF.